This T cell receptor beta chain was sequenced during a study of blood T cells in healthy people across ages. Looking at the study overall: Template switching recovered approximately one barcoded beta molecule for every two T cells. Findings of the study overall: Higher diversity, along with more naive CD4+ cells, distinguished long-lived donors from aged donors.

It was with a sample-barcoded 5' primer and a J-beta primer mix that a second PCR of roughly 7 to 12 cycles was run. Every molecule of cDNA carried a tag from a template-switch adaptor with 12 random nucleotides. Per sample, CDR3-containing paired-end reads numbered at least 2.5 million. Via MiXCR, TCRdb re-called the 5' RACE reads, giving one row per CDR3 protein. The sample contains some 790,000 distinct CDR3 sequences, under 35% of which appear only once. This clonotype was counted many times. The target antigen is unknown. The length of the CDR3 is 13 residues. Germline loops: CDR1 MNHEY, CDR2 SVGAGI. The junction had 4 bases not matched to a gene; V was cut back by 4 bases and J by 7 bases.

The clonotype was recovered from a woman of 80 years or more in good health. Sequenced: blood. The rearrangement links TRBV6-5 to TRBJ1-5; TRBD1 aligns across 7 bases. The CDR3, as DNA: TGTGCCAGCAGTTTACAACAGGGGCAGCCCCAGCATTTT. Its translation: CASSLQQGQPQHF.